The 23 T cell receptor beta chains in this list originate from one sample, sequenced in a study of regulatory T cells in long-lasting Graves disease. According to the study, TCR beta libraries were built with iRepertoire HTBI primers and CDR3-region Arm-PCR. TCRdb reprocessed the multiplex PCR reads with MiXCR, giving one entry per CDR3 protein. This table has roughly 510,000 distinct CDR3 sequences, more than 15% appearing once. Described time point: newly diagnosed GD, antithyroid drugs for less than 3 months. RNA extracted from PBMCs served as the sequencing template. These same data were also listed under a study on T cells in Graves' hyperthyroidism and ophthalmopathy.

Source: peripheral blood mononuclear cells (PBMCs), taken at new diagnosis, from a patient treated with antithyroid drugs. These receptors were obtained from a young man with Graves disease.

About this clonotype: A much more abundant neighbour one base away suggests this may be a read error. The rearrangement joins TRBV20-1 to TRBJ2-7; tentative D call: TRBD1 (6 bases). V was clipped by 3 bases and J by 3 bases, with 33 bases between them. CDR3 length equals 20 residues. In germline, CDR1 is DFQATT, CDR2 SNEGSKA (reference sequence). CDR3 in amino acids: CSARPPGGGRAGESFYEQYF. In DNA, the CDR3 is TGCAGTGCTAGGCCCCCCGGTGGAGGTAGGGCAGGGGAAAGCTTCTACGAGCAGTACTTC.

This clonotype was detected many times. This chain uses TRBV20-1 with TRBJ2-3, with TRBD1 matching over 7 bases. CDR1 is DFQATT and CDR2 is SNEGSKA in the germline V gene (reference sequence). After removal of 5 bases from V and 2 bases from J, the junction contained 10 bases not matched to a gene. The CDR3 spans 15 residues. Here the CDR3 DNA reads TGCAGTGCTCGTAGGGACAGCGATACCACAGATACGCAGTATTTT. Translated: CSARRDSDTTDTQYF.

The genes are TRBV11-2 and TRBJ2-7, with D hard to call. Trimming took off 5 bases at V and 9 bases at J, with 14 bases between the two ends. The CDR3 covers 12 residues. The germline V gene has CDR1 SGHAT and CDR2 FQNNGV. CDR3 sequence (DNA): TGTGCCAGCAGCCTCATACAGAATTCGCAGTACTTC. Amino acid sequence: CASSLIQNSQYF. Full variable domain (rest looked up from reference TRBV11-2 and TRBJ2-7): EAGVAQSPRYKIIEKRQSVAFWCNPISGHATLYWYQQILGQGPKLLIQFQNNGVVDDSQLPKDRFSAERLKGVDSTLKIQPAKLEDSAVYLCASSLIQNSQYFGPGTRLTVT.

This chain connects TRBV10-3 to TRBJ2-1; D is unresolved. There are 16 residues in the CDR3. Germline assignment: CDR1 ENHRY and CDR2 SYGVKD. The V end was cut by 2 bases, the J end by 0 bases, with 11 bases between. For the CDR3, the DNA is TGTGCCATCAGTGAGCCTCTTGTGAGCTCCTACAATGAGCAGTTCTTC. It encodes CAISEPLVSSYNEQFF.

This clonotype has ten or more counts. The chain is built from TRBV28 and TRBJ2-7; D remains ambiguous. Trimming took off 3 bases at V and 0 bases at J, with 15 bases between the two ends. This CDR3 contains 16 residues. Germline V CDR1 and CDR2: MDHEN, SYDVKM. Here the CDR3 DNA reads TGTGCCAGCAGTTTTTCCCGGACCTATACCTCCTACGAGCAGTACTTC. Translation gives CASSFSRTYTSYEQYF.

At least ten counts were recorded for this clonotype. V gene TRBV30 combines with J gene TRBJ1-2, with D possibly being TRBD1 (6 bases). The length of the CDR3 is 12 residues. The germline V and J ends were trimmed by 7 bases and 4 bases, with 13 bases remaining between them. The germline CDR1 and CDR2 sequences are GTSNPN and SVGIG (reference sequence). The CDR3 loop reads CASQQGAYGYTF. CDR3 bases: TGTGCCTCACAACAGGGAGCCTATGGCTACACCTTC.

The V and J genes are TRBV11-3 and TRBJ2-3; a weak D match, TRBD2 (6 bases). The V gene's germline CDR1 is SGHNT and CDR2 YENEEA. The CDR3 consists of 15 residues. Trimming removed 1 base at V and 4 bases at J, with 12 bases between. The CDR3 DNA follows: TGTGCCAGCAGCTTAGGGGACCCGGGGGCAGATACGCAGTATTTT. This sequence encodes CASSLGDPGADTQYF.

This clonotype showed up many times. This chain joins TRBV6-5 and TRBJ2-7, with D uncertain. Germline-derived CDR1 and CDR2 are MNHEY and SVGAGI. V shed 3 bases and J shed 3 bases, with 6 bases lying between them. The CDR3 consists of 12 residues. The CDR3 DNA is TGTGCCAGCAGTTATAACCGCTACGAGCAGTACTTC. It translates to CASSYNRYEQYF.

This sequence joins TRBV9 and TRBJ2-7, with D maybe TRBD1 (6 bases). The CDR3 consists of 14 residues. Trimming took off 4 bases at V and 3 bases at J, with 14 bases between the two ends. The germline CDR1 and CDR2 sequences are SGDLS and YYNGEE. The CDR3 protein is CASSPMGADYEQYF. The CDR3 DNA is TGTGCCAGCAGCCCCATGGGGGCCGACTACGAGCAGTACTTC.

The V call is TRBV7-2, the J call TRBJ2-1; TRBD2 matches at 9 bases. The V gene's germline CDR1 is SGHTA and CDR2 FQGNSA. This CDR3 comprises 19 residues. Unmatched junction bases numbered 15, after V lost 3 bases and J lost 3 bases. The CDR3 region has the DNA TGTGCCAGCAGCTTTCTTCCATCTATAGCGGGAGCCCTCTACAATGAGCAGTTCTTC. This encodes CASSFLPSIAGALYNEQFF.

Many counts were recorded for this clonotype. The chain employs TRBV2 and TRBJ2-1, with 10 bases lining up with TRBD1. The CDR3 is made up of 15 amino acids. With 4 bases clipped from V and 7 bases from J, the junction kept 7 bases outside the gene matches. CDR1 and CDR2 from the germline V gene are SNHLY and FYNNEI. The DNA for the CDR3 is TGTGCCAGCAGTGCCCTGACAGGGGGCGGAAATGAGCAGTTCTTC. It codes for CASSALTGGGNEQFF.

Ten or more counts support this clonotype. The chain uses TRBV12-3 or TRBV12-4 and TRBJ2-5, with 13 bases that match TRBD2. Trimming removed 4 bases from V and 2 bases from J; junction bases left unmatched: 7. This CDR3 is 17 amino acids long. CDR3 nucleotide sequence: TGTGCCAGCAGTTCCGGGACTAGCGGGACGATACAAGAGACCCAGTACTTC. Amino acids: CASSSGTSGTIQETQYF.

As to this clonotype: A much bigger clone sits one base away, suggesting this may be a read error. V usage is TRBV27 and J usage is TRBJ2-1, with 8 bases lining up with TRBD1. The CDR3 is 15 residues long. Germline CDR1 MNHEY, CDR2 SMNVEV (reference sequence). The CDR3 DNA reads TGTGTCAGCAGTCCGGACAGGGCATCCTACAATGAGCAGTTCTTC. It yields the protein CVSSPDRASYNEQFF.

As to this clonotype: This likely came from a read error, as a far larger clone is one base away. CDR3 loop: CASSGGTSEPTRKFYNEQFF. The CDR3 nucleotides read TGTGCCAGCAGCGGGGGGACTAGCGAGCCCACCAGGAAATTCTACAATGAGCAGTTCTTC. The chain recombines TRBV12-3 or TRBV12-4 with TRBJ2-3; TRBD2 matches at 10 bases. The DNA end lines up better with TRBJ2-1; the J call may be wrong. The CDR3 has 20 residues.

The rearrangement links TRBV28 to TRBJ2-5, with a weak D call TRBD1 (5 bases). The germline CDR1 and CDR2 sequences are MDHEN and SYDVKM. CDR3 length equals 14 residues. With 4 bases removed from V and 2 bases from J, the gap between germline ends came to 11 bases. CDR3 in DNA: TGTGCCAGCAGTTCCGGCCGGACACAAGAGACCCAGTACTTC. As protein: CASSSGRTQETQYF.

Ten or more counts support this clonotype. The chain carries TRBV5-5 and TRBJ1-6; D might be TRBD1 (6 bases). V was pared by 5 bases and J by 8 bases, with 14 bases between. Per germline, CDR1 SGHKS and CDR2 YYEKEE (reference sequence). This CDR3 region has 14 residues. CDR3 loop: CASSSTEGDSPLHF. The CDR3 region has the DNA TGTGCCAGCAGTTCAACCGAGGGGGATTCACCCCTCCACTTT.

CDR3: CAWNRGLGDSEQYF. The CDR3 bases are TGTGCCTGGAACCGCGGACTAGGGGATAGTGAGCAGTACTTC. The chain is built from TRBV30 and TRBJ2-3; 7 bases line up with TRBD2. TRBJ2-7 matches the DNA end more closely, so the J call is doubtful. Germline lookup yields CDR1 GTSNPN and CDR2 SVGIG (reference sequence). The CDR3 sequence is 14 residues long.

This clonotype has a count of ten or more. V is TRBV20-1 and J is TRBJ1-2; D unresolved. The CDR3 spans 13 residues. The germline CDR1 and CDR2 sequences are DFQATT and SNEGSKA (reference sequence). V was shortened by 5 bases and J by 5 bases, with 15 bases between the two germline ends. The CDR3 protein is CSALDRATYGYTF. Here the CDR3 DNA reads TGCAGTGCTCTAGATAGGGCAACGTATGGCTACACCTTC.

This clonotype was found many times. The genes are TRBV29-1 and TRBJ2-7; tentatively, D is TRBD2 (6 bases). Germline V gene lookup returns CDR1 SQVTM and CDR2 ANQGSEA. V dropped 4 bases and J dropped 3 bases, with 19 bases sitting between them. This CDR3 contains 15 residues. CDR3 residues: CSVVGGVESLYEQYF. CDR3 bases: TGCAGCGTTGTTGGAGGGGTTGAGAGTCTCTACGAGCAGTACTTC.

The chain couples TRBV14 to TRBJ2-7, with 8 bases aligning to TRBD2. Losses at the gene ends were 0 bases for V and 3 bases for J; bases not matched to a gene: 4. This CDR3 has 15 amino acids. In germline, CDR1 is SGHDN, CDR2 FVKESK. For the CDR3, the DNA is TGTGCCAGCAGCCAAGAAGGGACTAGGGTCTACGAGCAGTACTTC. Protein product: CASSQEGTRVYEQYF.

This clonotype was picked up many times. This chain links TRBV18 with TRBJ1-1; unclear D gene. With 0 bases removed from V and 2 bases from J, the gap between germline ends came to 10 bases. Germline CDR1 and CDR2: KGHSH and LQKENI. The CDR3 covers 15 residues. The CDR3 coding sequence is TGTGCCAGCTCACCACCGTCAGGTGCCAACACTGAAGCTTTCTTT. Amino acids: CASSPPSGANTEAFF.

There are many counts of this clonotype. This rearrangement joins TRBV6-1 to TRBJ1-5; the match to TRBD1 covers 7 bases. The CDR3 loop spans 13 amino acids. CDR1 is MNHNS and CDR2 is SASEGT in the germline V gene. The trim removed 10 bases at V and 6 bases at J, leaving 9 bases unmatched. In nucleotides, the CDR3 is TGTGCCACAAAACAGGGGCTCAGTCAGCCCCAGCATTTT. Protein: CATKQGLSQPQHF.

The CDR3 nucleotides are TGTGCCAGCAGCCCCACTAGCGATTCGAACACCGGGGAGCTGTTTTTT. Amino acids: CASSPTSDSNTGELFF. The rearrangement joins TRBV7-3 to TRBJ2-2; TRBD2 agrees at 7 bases. The J segment lost 0 bases and the V segment lost 5 bases, leaving 6 bases of the junction unmatched. This CDR3 is 16 amino acids long. Germline lookup yields CDR1 SGHTA and CDR2 FQGTGA.